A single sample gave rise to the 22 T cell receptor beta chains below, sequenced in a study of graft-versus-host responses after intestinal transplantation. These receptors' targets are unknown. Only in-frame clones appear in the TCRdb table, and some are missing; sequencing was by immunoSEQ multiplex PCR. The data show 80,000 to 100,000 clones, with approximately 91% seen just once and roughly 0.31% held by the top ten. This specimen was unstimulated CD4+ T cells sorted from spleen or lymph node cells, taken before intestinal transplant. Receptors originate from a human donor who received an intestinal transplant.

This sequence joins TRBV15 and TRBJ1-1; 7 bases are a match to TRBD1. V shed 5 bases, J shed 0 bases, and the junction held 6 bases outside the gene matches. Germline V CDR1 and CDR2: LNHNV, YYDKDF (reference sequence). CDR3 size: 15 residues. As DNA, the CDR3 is TGTGCCACCAGCTTATACAGGGGTCTGAACACTGAAGCTTTCTTT. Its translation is CATSLYRGLNTEAFF.

The CDR3 loop is CASTPGRGFADYEQYF. The CDR3 DNA reads as TGCGCCAGCACCCCCGGGCGGGGCTTTGCCGACTACGAGCAGTACTTC. This rearrangement joins TRBV5-1 to TRBJ2-7; possible D gene TRBD2, 6 bases. Germline-derived CDR1 and CDR2 are SGHRS and YFSETQ. CDR3 size: 16 residues. V dropped 6 bases and J dropped 3 bases, with 22 bases sitting between them.

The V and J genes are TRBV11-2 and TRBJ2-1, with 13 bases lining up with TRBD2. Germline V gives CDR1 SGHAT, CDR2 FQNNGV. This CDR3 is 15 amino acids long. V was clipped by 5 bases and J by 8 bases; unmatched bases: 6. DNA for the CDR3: TGTGCCAGCAGCCCGGGACTAGCGGGATGGGATGAGCAGTTCTTC. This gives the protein CASSPGLAGWDEQFF.

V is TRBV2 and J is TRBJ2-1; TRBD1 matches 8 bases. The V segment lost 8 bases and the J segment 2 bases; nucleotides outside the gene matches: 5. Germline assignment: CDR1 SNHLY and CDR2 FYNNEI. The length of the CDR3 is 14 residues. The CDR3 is CASGPGGTYNEQFF. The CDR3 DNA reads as TGTGCCAGCGGCCCAGGGGGCACCTACAATGAGCAGTTCTTC.

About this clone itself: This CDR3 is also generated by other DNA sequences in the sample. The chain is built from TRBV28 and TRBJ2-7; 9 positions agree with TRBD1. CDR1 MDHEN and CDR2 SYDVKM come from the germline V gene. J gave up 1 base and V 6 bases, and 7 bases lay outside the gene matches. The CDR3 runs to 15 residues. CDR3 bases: TGTGCCAGCAGCTCCGGACAGGGGCGGTCCTACGAGCAGTACTTC. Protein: CASSSGQGRSYEQYF.

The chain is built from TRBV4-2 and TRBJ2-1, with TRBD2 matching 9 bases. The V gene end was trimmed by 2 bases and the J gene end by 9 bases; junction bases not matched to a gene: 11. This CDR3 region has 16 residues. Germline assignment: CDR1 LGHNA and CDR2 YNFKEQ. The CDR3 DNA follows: TGTGCCAGCAGCCAAAGGATAGCGGGAGTGGGGGGTGAGCAGTTCTTC. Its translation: CASSQRIAGVGGEQFF.

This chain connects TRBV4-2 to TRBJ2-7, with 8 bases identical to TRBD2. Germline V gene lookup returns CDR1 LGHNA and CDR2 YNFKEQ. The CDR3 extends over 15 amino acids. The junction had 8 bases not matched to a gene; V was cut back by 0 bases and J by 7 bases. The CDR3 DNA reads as TGTGCCAGCAGCCAAGATACGGGGGGGGCTCTTGAGCAGTACTTC. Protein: CASSQDTGGALEQYF.

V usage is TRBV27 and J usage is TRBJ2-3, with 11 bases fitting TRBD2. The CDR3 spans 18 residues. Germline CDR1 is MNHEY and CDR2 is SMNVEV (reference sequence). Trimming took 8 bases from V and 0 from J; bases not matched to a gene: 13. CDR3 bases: TGTGCCAGCCGAGCTCAATTACTAGCGGGAGCTAGCACAGATACGCAGTATTTT. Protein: CASRAQLLAGASTDTQYF.

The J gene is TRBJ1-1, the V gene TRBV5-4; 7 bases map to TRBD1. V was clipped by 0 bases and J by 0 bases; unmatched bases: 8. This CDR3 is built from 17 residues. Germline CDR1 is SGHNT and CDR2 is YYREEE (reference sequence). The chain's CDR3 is CASSLGTGLLMNTEAFF. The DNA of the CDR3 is TGTGCCAGCAGCTTGGGGACAGGTCTACTCATGAACACTGAAGCTTTCTTT.

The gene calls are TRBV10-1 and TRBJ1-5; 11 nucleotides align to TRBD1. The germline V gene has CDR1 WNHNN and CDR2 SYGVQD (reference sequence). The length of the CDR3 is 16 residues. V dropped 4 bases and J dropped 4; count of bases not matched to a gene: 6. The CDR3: CASSARTGGLNQPQHF. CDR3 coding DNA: TGCGCCAGCAGTGCCCGGACAGGGGGCCTTAATCAGCCCCAGCATTTT.

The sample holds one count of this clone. CDR3 coding DNA: TGTGCCATCAGTGAGCCCCAAGGACAGGGCTATGGCTACACCTTC. It is translated as CAISEPQGQGYGYTF. The chain uses TRBV10-3 and TRBJ1-2, with 8 bases matching TRBD1. V lost 2 bases to trimming and J lost 4 bases; unmatched junction nucleotides: 6. There are 15 residues in the CDR3. The germline CDR1 and CDR2 sequences are ENHRY and SYGVKD.

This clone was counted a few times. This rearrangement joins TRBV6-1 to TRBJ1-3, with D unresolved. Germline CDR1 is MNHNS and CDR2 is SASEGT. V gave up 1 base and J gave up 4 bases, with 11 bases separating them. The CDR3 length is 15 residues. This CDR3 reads CASSEVASRGNTIYF. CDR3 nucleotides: TGTGCCAGCAGTGAAGTAGCCTCAAGGGGAAACACCATATATTTT.

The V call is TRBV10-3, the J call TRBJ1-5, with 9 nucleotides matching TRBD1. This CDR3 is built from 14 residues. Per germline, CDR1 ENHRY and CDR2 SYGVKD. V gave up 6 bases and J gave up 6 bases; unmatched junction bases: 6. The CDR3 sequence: CAISAGQGPQPQHF. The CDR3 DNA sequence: TGTGCCATCAGCGCCGGACAGGGGCCTCAGCCCCAGCATTTT.

The CDR3 spells CASSSPIEQYF. The CDR3 DNA sequence: TGTGCCAGCAGTTCCCCAATCGAGCAGTACTTC. The rearrangement links TRBV28 to TRBJ2-7; no reliable D call. Trimming took off 4 bases at V and 6 bases at J, with 7 bases between the two ends. Looked up from germline, CDR1 is MDHEN and CDR2 is SYDVKM. This CDR3 contains 11 residues.

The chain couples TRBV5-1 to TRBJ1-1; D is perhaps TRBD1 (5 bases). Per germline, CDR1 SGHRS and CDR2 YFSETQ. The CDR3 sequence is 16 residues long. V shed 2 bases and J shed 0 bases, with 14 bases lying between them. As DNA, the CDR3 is TGCGCCAGCAGCTTTCGGCCAGGGTCGATGAACACTGAAGCTTTCTTT. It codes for CASSFRPGSMNTEAFF.

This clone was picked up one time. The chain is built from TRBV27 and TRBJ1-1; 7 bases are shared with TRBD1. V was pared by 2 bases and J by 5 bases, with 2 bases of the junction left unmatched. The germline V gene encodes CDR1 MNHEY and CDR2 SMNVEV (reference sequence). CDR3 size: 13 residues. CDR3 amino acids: CASSLGRGTEAFF. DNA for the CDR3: TGTGCCAGCAGTTTAGGCAGGGGGACTGAAGCTTTCTTT.

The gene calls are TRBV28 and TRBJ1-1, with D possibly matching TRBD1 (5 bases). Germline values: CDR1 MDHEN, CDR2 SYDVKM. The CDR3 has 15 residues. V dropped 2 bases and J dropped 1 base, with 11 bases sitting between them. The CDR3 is CASSLGPGPNTEAFF. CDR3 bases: TGTGCCAGCAGTTTAGGACCAGGGCCGAACACTGAAGCTTTCTTT.

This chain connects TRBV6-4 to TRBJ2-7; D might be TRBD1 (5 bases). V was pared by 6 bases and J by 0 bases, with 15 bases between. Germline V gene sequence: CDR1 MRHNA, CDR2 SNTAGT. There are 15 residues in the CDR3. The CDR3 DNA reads TGTGCCAGCAGCTGGGGCGTAATCTTCTCCTACGAGCAGTACTTC. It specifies CASSWGVIFSYEQYF.

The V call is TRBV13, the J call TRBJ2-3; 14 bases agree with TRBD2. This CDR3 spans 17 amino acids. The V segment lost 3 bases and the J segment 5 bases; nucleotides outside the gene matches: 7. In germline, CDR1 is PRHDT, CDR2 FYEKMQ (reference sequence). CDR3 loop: CASSFRLAGGQGDTQYF. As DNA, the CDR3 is TGTGCCAGCAGCTTCAGACTAGCGGGGGGGCAAGGAGATACGCAGTATTTT.

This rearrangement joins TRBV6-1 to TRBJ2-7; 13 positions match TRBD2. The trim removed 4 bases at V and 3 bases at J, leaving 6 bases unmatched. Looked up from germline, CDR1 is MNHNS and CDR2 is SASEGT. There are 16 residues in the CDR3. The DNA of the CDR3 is TGTGCCAGCAGTGGACTAGCGGGGGGTTACTTCTACGAGCAGTACTTC. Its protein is CASSGLAGGYFYEQYF.

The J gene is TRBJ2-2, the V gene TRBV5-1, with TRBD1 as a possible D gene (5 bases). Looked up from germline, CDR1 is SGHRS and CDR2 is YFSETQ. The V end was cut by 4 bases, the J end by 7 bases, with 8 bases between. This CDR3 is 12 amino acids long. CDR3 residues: CASSVRGGELFF. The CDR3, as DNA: TGCGCCAGCAGCGTAAGGGGCGGGGAGCTGTTTTTT.

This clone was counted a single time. The CDR3 sequence: CATSRGAGGAGELFF. DNA for the CDR3: TGTGCCACCAGCAGAGGGGCGGGAGGGGCCGGGGAGCTGTTTTTT. This chain links TRBV15 with TRBJ2-2; the match to TRBD2 covers 9 bases. J lost 6 bases, V lost 1 base, and 3 bases had no gene match. Germline V gives CDR1 LNHNV, CDR2 YYDKDF (reference sequence). The CDR3 has 15 amino acids.